This T cell receptor beta chain was captured in a study of shared T cell receptors in the human thymus. Clones were read by immunoSEQ multiplex PCR, and TCRdb kept only the in-frame ones, dropping some. The sample has 720,000 or so clones; approximately 83% are singletons. CDR1 is SNHLY and CDR2 is FYNNEI in the germline V gene. The junction had 7 bases not matched to a gene; V was cut back by 4 bases and J by 2 bases. The CDR3 is 17 amino acids. The same sample was also studied in work on human thymus T cells.

Sequencing was performed on thymocytes. The gene calls are TRBV2 and TRBJ2-3; the match to TRBD1 covers 12 bases. This sequence originates from a girl under three years old with a congenital heart defect. The CDR3 DNA reads as TGTGCCAGCAGTGGTCGGAGGGACAGGGGGCCCACAGATACGCAGTATTTT. Its translation: CASSGRRDRGPTDTQYF.